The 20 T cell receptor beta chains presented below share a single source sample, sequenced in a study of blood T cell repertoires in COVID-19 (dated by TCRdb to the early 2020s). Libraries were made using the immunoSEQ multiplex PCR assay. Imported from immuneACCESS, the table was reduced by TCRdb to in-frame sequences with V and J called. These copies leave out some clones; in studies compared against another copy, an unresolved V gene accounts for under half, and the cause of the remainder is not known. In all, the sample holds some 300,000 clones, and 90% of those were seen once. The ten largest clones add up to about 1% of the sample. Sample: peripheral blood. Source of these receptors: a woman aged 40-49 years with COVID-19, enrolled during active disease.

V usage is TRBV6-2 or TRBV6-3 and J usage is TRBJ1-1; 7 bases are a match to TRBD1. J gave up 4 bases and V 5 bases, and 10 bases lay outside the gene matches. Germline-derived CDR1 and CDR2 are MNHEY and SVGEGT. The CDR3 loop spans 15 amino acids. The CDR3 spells CASSRRDSLATEAFF. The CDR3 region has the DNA TGTGCCAGCAGTCGGCGGGACAGCCTGGCCACTGAAGCTTTCTTT.

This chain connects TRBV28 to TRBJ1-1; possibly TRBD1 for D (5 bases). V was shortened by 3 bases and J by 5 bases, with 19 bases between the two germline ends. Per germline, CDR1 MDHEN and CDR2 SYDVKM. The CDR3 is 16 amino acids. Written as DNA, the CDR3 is TGTGCCAGCAGTTTGGGGTTGGGGGGAGGATGGACTGAAGCTTTCTTT. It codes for CASSLGLGGGWTEAFF.

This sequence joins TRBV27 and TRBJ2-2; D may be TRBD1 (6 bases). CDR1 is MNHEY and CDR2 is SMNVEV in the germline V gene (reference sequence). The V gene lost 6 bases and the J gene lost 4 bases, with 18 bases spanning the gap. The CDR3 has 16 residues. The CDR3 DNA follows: TGTGCCAGCAGCCCCGTGATGGGCAGGGGCACCGGGGAGCTGTTTTTT. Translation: CASSPVMGRGTGELFF.

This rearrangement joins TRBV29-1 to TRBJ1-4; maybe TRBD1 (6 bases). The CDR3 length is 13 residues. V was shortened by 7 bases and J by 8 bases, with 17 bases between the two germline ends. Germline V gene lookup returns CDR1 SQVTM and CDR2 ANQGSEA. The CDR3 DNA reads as TGCAGCGCTCGGGGACATAATGGAGAAAAACTGTTTTTT. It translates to CSARGHNGEKLFF.

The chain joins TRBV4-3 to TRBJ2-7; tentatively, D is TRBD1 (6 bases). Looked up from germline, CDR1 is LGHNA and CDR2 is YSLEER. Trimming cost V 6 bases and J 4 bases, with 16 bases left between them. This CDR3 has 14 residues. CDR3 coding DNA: TGCGCCAGCAGGGCCGGGGCAGGGACATACGAGCAGTACTTC. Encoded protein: CASRAGAGTYEQYF.

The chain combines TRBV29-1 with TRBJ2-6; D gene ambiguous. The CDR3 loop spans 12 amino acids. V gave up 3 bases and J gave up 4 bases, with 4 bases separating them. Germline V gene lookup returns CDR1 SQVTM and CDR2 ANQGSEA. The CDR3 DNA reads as TGCAGCGTTGAGACAGGGGCCAACGTCCTGACTTTC. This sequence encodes CSVETGANVLTF.

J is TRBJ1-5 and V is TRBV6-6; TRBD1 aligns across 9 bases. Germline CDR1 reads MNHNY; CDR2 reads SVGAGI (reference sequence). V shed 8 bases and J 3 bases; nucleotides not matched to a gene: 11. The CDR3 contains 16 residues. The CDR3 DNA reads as TGTGCCAGCTTTAAGGGACAGGGCGGATACAATCAGCCCCAGCATTTT. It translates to CASFKGQGGYNQPQHF.

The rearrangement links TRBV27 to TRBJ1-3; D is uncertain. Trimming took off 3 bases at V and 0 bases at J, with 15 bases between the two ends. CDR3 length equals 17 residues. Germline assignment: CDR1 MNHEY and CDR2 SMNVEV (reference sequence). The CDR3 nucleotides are TGTGCCAGCAGTTTGAGTGGACTCCTAAACTCTGGAAACACCATATATTTT. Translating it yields CASSLSGLLNSGNTIYF.

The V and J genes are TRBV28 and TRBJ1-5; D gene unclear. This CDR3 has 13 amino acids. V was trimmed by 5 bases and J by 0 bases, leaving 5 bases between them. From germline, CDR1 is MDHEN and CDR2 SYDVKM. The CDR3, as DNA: TGTGCCAGCAGTGTCTATAGCAATCAGCCCCAGCATTTT. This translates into CASSVYSNQPQHF.

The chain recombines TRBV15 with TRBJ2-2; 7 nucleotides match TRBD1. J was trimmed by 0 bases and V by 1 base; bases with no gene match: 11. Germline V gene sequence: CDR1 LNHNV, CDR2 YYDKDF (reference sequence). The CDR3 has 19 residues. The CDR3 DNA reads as TGTGCCACCAGCAGAGGGGCAACCCGGGGACAGTCGAACACCGGGGAGCTGTTTTTT. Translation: CATSRGATRGQSNTGELFF.

Here the CDR3 reads CASSLKQGTEAFF. The CDR3 DNA is TGTGCCAGCAGCTTAAAACAGGGGACTGAAGCTTTCTTT. The rearrangement links TRBV7-2 to TRBJ1-1, with 7 bases aligning to TRBD1. CDR1 is SGHTA and CDR2 is FQGNSA in the germline V gene. The V gene end was trimmed by 2 bases and the J gene end by 5 bases; junction bases not matched to a gene: 2. This CDR3 has 13 residues.

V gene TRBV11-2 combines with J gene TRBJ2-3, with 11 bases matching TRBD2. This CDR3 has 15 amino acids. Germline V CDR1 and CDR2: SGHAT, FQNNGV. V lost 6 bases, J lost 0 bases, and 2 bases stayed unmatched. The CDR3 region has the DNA TGTGCCAGCAGGCGACTAGCGGGGAGCACAGATACGCAGTATTTT. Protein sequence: CASRRLAGSTDTQYF.

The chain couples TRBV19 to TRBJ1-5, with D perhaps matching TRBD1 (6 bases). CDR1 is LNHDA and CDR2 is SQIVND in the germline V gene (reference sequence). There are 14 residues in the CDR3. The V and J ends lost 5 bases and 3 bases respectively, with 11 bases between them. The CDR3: CASSVRDNNQPQHF. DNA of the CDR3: TGTGCCAGTAGTGTCCGGGACAACAATCAGCCCCAGCATTTT.

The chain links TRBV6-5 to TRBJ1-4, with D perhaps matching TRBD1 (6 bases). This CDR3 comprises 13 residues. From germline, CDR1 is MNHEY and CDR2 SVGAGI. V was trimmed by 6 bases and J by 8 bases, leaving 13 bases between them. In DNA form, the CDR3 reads TGTGCCAGCAGGACACACAGGGAGGAAAAACTGTTTTTT. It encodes CASRTHREEKLFF.

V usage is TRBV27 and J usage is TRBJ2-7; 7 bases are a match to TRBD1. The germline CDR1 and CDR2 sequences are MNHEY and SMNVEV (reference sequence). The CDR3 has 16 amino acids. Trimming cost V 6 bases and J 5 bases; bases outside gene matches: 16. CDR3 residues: CASSLGGRGFAHEQYF. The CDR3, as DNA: TGTGCCAGCAGCTTAGGGGGCAGGGGGTTTGCCCACGAGCAGTACTTC.

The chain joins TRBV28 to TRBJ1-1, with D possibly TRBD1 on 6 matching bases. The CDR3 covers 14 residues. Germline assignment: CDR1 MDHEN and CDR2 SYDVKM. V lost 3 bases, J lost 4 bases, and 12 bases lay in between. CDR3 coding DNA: TGTGCCAGCAGTTTCTGGTTAGGGGGCACTGAAGCTTTCTTT. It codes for CASSFWLGGTEAFF.

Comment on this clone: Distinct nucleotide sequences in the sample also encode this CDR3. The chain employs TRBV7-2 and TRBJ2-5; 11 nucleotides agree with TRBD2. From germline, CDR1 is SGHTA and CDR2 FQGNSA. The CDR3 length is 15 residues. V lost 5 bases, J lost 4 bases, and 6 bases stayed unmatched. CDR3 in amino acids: CASSSSGGAGETQYF. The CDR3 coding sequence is TGTGCCAGCAGCAGTAGCGGGGGGGCCGGAGAGACCCAGTACTTC.

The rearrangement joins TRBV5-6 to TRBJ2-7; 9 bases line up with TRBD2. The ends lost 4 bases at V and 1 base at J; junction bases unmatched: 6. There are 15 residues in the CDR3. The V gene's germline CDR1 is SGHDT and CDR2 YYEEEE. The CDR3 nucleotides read TGTGCCAGCAGCCTAAAGACTAGCGGTTCCTACGAGCAGTACTTC. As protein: CASSLKTSGSYEQYF.

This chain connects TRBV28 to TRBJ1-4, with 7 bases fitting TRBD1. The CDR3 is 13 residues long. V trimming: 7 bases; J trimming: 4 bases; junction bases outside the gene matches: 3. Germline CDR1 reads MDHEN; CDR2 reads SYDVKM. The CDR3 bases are TGTGCCAGCATTAGACAGGGTAATGAAAAACTGTTTTTT. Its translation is CASIRQGNEKLFF.

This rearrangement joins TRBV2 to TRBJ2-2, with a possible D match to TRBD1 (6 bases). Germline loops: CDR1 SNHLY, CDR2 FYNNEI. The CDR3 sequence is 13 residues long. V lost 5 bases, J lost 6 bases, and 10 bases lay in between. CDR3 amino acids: CASSQGIAGELFF. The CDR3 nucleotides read TGTGCCAGCAGTCAGGGGATCGCCGGGGAGCTGTTTTTT.